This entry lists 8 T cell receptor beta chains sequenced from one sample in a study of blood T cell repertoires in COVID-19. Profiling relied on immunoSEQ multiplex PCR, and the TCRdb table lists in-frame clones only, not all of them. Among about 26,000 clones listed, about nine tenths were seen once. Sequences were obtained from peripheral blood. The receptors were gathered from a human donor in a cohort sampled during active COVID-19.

CDR3 nucleotides: TGTGCCAGCAGCCAAGGGGTAGGAGCTAATCAGCCCCAGCATTTT. It encodes CASSQGVGANQPQHF. The rearrangement links TRBV3-1 (or the pseudogene TRBV3-2) to TRBJ1-5; no firm D call. This CDR3 is built from 15 residues. Trimming took 1 base from V and 4 from J, leaving 11 bases between them. Germline CDR1 LGHDT, CDR2 YNNKEL (reference sequence).

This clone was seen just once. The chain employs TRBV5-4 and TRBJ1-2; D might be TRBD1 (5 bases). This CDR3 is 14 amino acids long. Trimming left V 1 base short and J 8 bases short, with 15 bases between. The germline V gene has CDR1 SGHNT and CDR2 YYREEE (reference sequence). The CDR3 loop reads CASSLRAGQAGYTF. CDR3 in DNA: TGTGCCAGCAGCTTGAGGGCAGGGCAGGCGGGCTACACCTTC.

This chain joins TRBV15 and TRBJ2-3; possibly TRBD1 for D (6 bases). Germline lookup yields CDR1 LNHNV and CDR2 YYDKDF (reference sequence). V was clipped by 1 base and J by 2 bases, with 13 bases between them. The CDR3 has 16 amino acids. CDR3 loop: CATSRGQVRLTDTQYF. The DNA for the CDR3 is TGTGCCACCAGCAGAGGACAGGTCCGCCTCACAGATACGCAGTATTTT.

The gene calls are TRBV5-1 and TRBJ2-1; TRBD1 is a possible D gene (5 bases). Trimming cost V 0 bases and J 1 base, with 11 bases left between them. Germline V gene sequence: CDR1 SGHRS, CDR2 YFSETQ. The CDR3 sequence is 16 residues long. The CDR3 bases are TGCGCCAGCAGCTTGGTAGGGGATCTTTCCTACAATGAGCAGTTCTTC. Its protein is CASSLVGDLSYNEQFF.

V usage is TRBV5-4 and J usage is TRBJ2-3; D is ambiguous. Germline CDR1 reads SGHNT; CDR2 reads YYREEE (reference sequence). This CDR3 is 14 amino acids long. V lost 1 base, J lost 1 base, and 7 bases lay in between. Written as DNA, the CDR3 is TGTGCCAGCAGCTTGCCGCGCCGCACAGATACGCAGTATTTT. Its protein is CASSLPRRTDTQYF.

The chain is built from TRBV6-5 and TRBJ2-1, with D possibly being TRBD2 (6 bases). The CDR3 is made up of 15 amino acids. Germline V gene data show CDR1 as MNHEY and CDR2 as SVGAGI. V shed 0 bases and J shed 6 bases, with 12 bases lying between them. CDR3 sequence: CASSYSVGGLNEQFF. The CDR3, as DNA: TGTGCCAGCAGTTACTCCGTAGGAGGGCTCAATGAGCAGTTCTTC.

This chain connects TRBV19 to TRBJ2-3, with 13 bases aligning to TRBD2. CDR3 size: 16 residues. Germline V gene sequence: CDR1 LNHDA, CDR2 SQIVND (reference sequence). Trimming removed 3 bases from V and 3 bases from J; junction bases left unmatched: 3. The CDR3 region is CASSMRLAGGTDTQYF. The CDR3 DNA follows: TGTGCCAGTAGTATGAGACTAGCGGGGGGTACAGATACGCAGTATTTT.

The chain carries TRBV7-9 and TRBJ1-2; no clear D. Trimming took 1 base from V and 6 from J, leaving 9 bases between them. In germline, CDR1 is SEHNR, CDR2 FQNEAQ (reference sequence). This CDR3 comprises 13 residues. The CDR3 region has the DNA TGTGCCAGCAGCTTAGGCTCAGGAAATGGCTACACCTTC. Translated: CASSLGSGNGYTF.